This T cell receptor beta chain comes out of a study of cytomegalovirus exposure and HLA in healthy donors. Sequenced by immunoSEQ multiplex PCR; TCRdb stores in-frame clones only, minus some. The sample lists approximately 110,000 clones; roughly 93% were seen once. The study's findings and limits: Reports indicated that the classifier achieved high specificity and sensitivity in diagnosing cytomegalovirus status.

J gave up 1 base and V 4 bases, and 5 bases lay outside the gene matches. Germline V gene data show CDR1 as SNHLY and CDR2 as FYNNEI. The CDR3 contains 18 residues. Comments on this clone: The antigen remains unidentified.

The sequence was collected from a woman aged 18-29 years in good health and CMV-seronegative. The sample consisted of PBMCs. The J gene is TRBJ2-3, the V gene TRBV2; 16 positions match TRBD2. The CDR3 DNA is TGTGCCAGCAGTGGGGGACTAGCGGGAGGGTGGGGCACAGATACGCAGTATTTT. This codes for CASSGGLAGGWGTDTQYF.